These 18 T cell receptor beta chains came from one sample sequenced in a study of blood T cells in healthy people across ages. The second PCR ran about 6 to 12 cycles with a sample-barcoded 5' primer and J-beta primers. One entry per CDR3 protein, called by TCRdb with MiXCR from the 5' RACE reads. There are fewer than 600,000 distinct CDR3 sequences in the sample; over 25% occur only once, and about 3.3% lies in the top ten. The sample was also reused in another study, on T cells of mothers and their children.

The material sequenced was blood. These receptors originate from a boy under 10 years old in good health.

V gene TRBV27 combines with J gene TRBJ2-5, with 8 positions matching TRBD2. V was clipped by 2 bases and J by 5 bases; unmatched bases: 10. Germline V CDR1 and CDR2: MNHEY, SMNVEV (reference sequence). CDR3 length: 16 residues. CDR3 nucleotide sequence: TGTGCCAGCAGTTTAGCGGGGGGCATTCTACCTGAGACCCAGTACTTC. Amino acid sequence: CASSLAGGILPETQYF.

The chain employs TRBV3-1 and TRBJ2-5, with D perhaps matching TRBD1 or TRBD2 (7 bases each). The DNA end is more similar to TRBJ2-7, so the J call may be wrong. The CDR3 sequence is 15 residues long. Germline loops: CDR1 LGHDT, CDR2 YNNKEL (reference sequence). In nucleotides, the CDR3 is TGTGCCAGCAGCCCCCGGGGGGACAGCTCCTACGAGCAGTACTTC. Protein product: CASSPRGDSSYEQYF.

This clonotype was found a few times. The rearrangement uses TRBV6-5 and TRBJ2-5, with TRBD1 identical over 7 bases. This CDR3 is 15 amino acids long. Germline CDR1 MNHEY, CDR2 SVGAGI. V lost 7 bases to trimming and J lost 0 bases; unmatched junction nucleotides: 8. The CDR3 protein is CASTLRGPYQETQYF. The CDR3 DNA reads TGTGCCAGCACCCTGAGGGGGCCCTACCAAGAGACCCAGTACTTC.

This clonotype was counted only a few times. V is TRBV2 and J is TRBJ1-1; D gene uncertain. With 3 bases removed from V and 1 base from J, the gap between germline ends came to 6 bases. The CDR3 extends over 13 amino acids. Germline V gives CDR1 SNHLY, CDR2 FYNNEI. The CDR3 reads CASSDWWNTEAFF. CDR3 sequence (DNA): TGTGCCAGCAGTGATTGGTGGAACACTGAAGCTTTCTTT.

This chain joins TRBV7-2 and TRBJ2-1; D may be TRBD2 (6 bases). The J call is doubtful: the DNA matches TRBJ2-5 better. This CDR3 has 13 residues. Germline V lookup: CDR1 SGHTA, CDR2 FQGNSA. The CDR3 nucleotides read TGTGCCAGCAGCTTATGGGGGGAAGAGACCCAGTACTTC. This translates into CASSLWGEETQYF.

This clonotype occurred many times. The chain joins TRBV12-3 or TRBV12-4 to TRBJ2-5; 12 nucleotides match TRBD2. Unmatched junction bases numbered 1, after V lost 3 bases and J lost 5 bases. The CDR3 extends over 14 amino acids. This chain's CDR3 is CASSFGLAGETQYF. The CDR3 region has the DNA TGTGCCAGCAGTTTCGGACTAGCGGGGGAGACCCAGTACTTC.

The chain links TRBV5-1 to TRBJ2-5; TRBD2 aligns across 13 bases. The V gene end was trimmed by 4 bases and the J gene end by 4 bases; junction bases not matched to a gene: 10. Germline V gene data show CDR1 as SGHRS and CDR2 as YFSETQ. This CDR3 is 17 amino acids long. As DNA, the CDR3 is TGCGCCAGCAGCGGTGGACTAGCGGGAGAGAAAGGAGAGACCCAGTACTTC. Translated, it gives CASSGGLAGEKGETQYF. The full variable domain, rest sourced from reference TRBV5-1 and TRBJ2-5, is KAGVTQTPRYLIKTRGQQVTLSCSPISGHRSVSWYQQTPGQGLQFLFEYFSETQRNKGNFPGRFSGRQFSNSRSEMNVSTLELGDSALYLCASSGGLAGEKGETQYFGPGTRLLVL.

This clonotype has a handful of counts. V usage is TRBV29-1 and J usage is TRBJ2-2, with no clear D. Trimming removed 3 bases at V and 6 bases at J, with 8 bases between. The CDR3 has 12 residues. In germline, CDR1 is SQVTM, CDR2 ANQGSEA. The CDR3 DNA is TGCAGCGTTGAGCGGCCCGCCGGGGAGCTGTTTTTT. Protein sequence: CSVERPAGELFF.

This clonotype came up a few times. The V gene is TRBV12-3 or TRBV12-4, the J gene TRBJ1-6, with 8 nucleotides matching TRBD1. The J segment lost 12 bases and the V segment lost 5 bases, leaving 3 bases of the junction unmatched. The CDR3 contains 12 residues. The CDR3 loop reads CASSRTGQPLHF. The CDR3 region has the DNA TGTGCCAGCAGTCGGACAGGGCAACCCCTCCACTTT.

In its sample, this clonotype was seen a few times. This chain joins TRBV7-9 and TRBJ1-4; unclear D gene. Germline-derived CDR1 and CDR2 are SEHNR and FQNEAQ (reference sequence). Trimming left V 3 bases short and J 6 bases short, with 14 bases between. The CDR3 has 15 amino acids. As DNA, the CDR3 is TGTGCCAGCAGCTTCCGGTTGGCCAACGATGAAAAACTGTTTTTT. Residues: CASSFRLANDEKLFF.

The chain couples TRBV2 to TRBJ2-3; 7 positions match TRBD1. The CDR3 is made up of 15 amino acids. After removal of 1 base from V and 2 bases from J, the junction contained 3 bases not matched to a gene. Germline CDR1 SNHLY, CDR2 FYNNEI. Here the CDR3 DNA reads TGTGCCAGCAGTGAAGGGACAGGCGACACAGATACGCAGTATTTT. Translated: CASSEGTGDTDTQYF. Drawing the rest from reference TRBV2 and TRBJ2-3, the complete variable domain is EPEVTQTPSHQVTQMGQEVILRCVPISNHLYFYWYRQILGQKVEFLVSFYNNEISEKSEIFDDQFSVERPDGSNFTLKIRSTKLEDSAMYFCASSEGTGDTDTQYFGPGTRLTVL.

The chain is built from TRBV19 and TRBJ1-2; 7 bases map to TRBD1. V lost 3 bases to trimming and J lost 5 bases; unmatched junction nucleotides: 6. Per germline, CDR1 LNHDA and CDR2 SQIVND (reference sequence). The CDR3 spans 14 residues. The DNA for the CDR3 is TGTGCCAGTAGTATTTGGGGACAGCCTTATGGCTACACCTTC. Its translation: CASSIWGQPYGYTF.

This chain uses TRBV7-2 with TRBJ2-5; 12 bases line up with TRBD2. The last part of the DNA fits TRBJ2-7 better; the J call may be wrong. In germline, CDR1 is SGHTA, CDR2 FQGNSA. The CDR3 loop spans 16 amino acids. As DNA, the CDR3 is TGTGCCAGCAGCCCAACCCTAGCGGGGGGGGCCTACGAGCAGTACTTC. It encodes CASSPTLAGGAYEQYF.

A few counts support this clonotype. The rearrangement joins TRBV5-5 to TRBJ2-2; D is perhaps TRBD1 (5 bases). Deletions cut 4 bases from V and 5 bases from J, with 15 bases between. Germline CDR1 SGHKS, CDR2 YYEKEE (reference sequence). The CDR3 has 15 amino acids. The CDR3 spells CASSPIRGRTGELFF. The CDR3 nucleotides are TGTGCCAGCAGCCCAATAAGGGGAAGGACCGGGGAGCTGTTTTTT.

This chain uses TRBV11-2 with TRBJ2-7, with D perhaps matching TRBD1 or TRBD2 (6 bases each). Per the germline V gene, CDR1 is SGHAT and CDR2 is FQNNGV. Trimming left V 4 bases short and J 0 bases short, with 13 bases between. This CDR3 region has 15 residues. CDR3 nucleotide sequence: TGTGCCAGCAGCTCGTTTACGGGGGCCTCCTACGAGCAGTACTTC. Amino acids: CASSSFTGASYEQYF.

The chain combines TRBV6-5 with TRBJ2-6, with 9 bases lining up with TRBD1. Germline V gene sequence: CDR1 MNHEY, CDR2 SVGAGI. V trimming: 0 bases; J trimming: 0 bases; junction bases outside the gene matches: 9. The CDR3 spans 20 residues. CDR3: CASSYSQGATDHSGANVLTF. In DNA, the CDR3 is TGTGCCAGCAGTTACTCACAGGGGGCAACAGACCACTCTGGGGCCAACGTCCTGACTTTC.

The chain is built from TRBV5-1 and TRBJ1-4; TRBD1 matches at 7 bases. This CDR3 has 16 residues. Germline CDR1 and CDR2: SGHRS and YFSETQ. The J segment lost 5 bases and the V segment lost 2 bases, leaving 9 bases of the junction unmatched. The CDR3 loop is CASSLWSSDRNEKLFF. The CDR3 DNA reads TGCGCCAGCAGCTTATGGTCCTCGGACAGGAATGAAAAACTGTTTTTT.

The chain joins TRBV29-1 to TRBJ1-1; D is uncertain. The CDR3 runs 12 residues. Germline V gene data show CDR1 as SQVTM and CDR2 as ANQGSEA. V dropped 0 bases and J dropped 6 bases, with 8 bases sitting between them. The CDR3 here is CSVEDGTAEAFF. The CDR3 DNA follows: TGCAGCGTTGAAGATGGAACAGCTGAAGCTTTCTTT.